A selection of T cell receptor beta chains follows, all from one sample in a study of cytomegalovirus exposure and HLA in healthy donors. Sequencing used immunoSEQ multiplex PCR; TCRdb keeps in-frame clones, though not all of them. This table holds about 90,000 clones, over 65% found once. Sequenced: PBMCs. These receptors were taken from a woman aged 40 to 55 in good health and CMV-seropositive. CDR3s include the opening cysteine and the closing phenylalanine or tryptophan. A D gene is named only where the DNA matches it firmly. Rows give clone size only sometimes, using once, few, many, or a class for an expanded clone.

cdr3_length: 14
d_call: TRBD1
clone_size: few
j_call: TRBJ2-7
v_call: TRBV19
cdr3_aa: CASSLGTGNYEQYF
cdr3_nt: TGTGCCAGTAGTCTCGGGACAGGGAACTACGAGCAGTACTTC

cdr3_length: 15
d_call: NA
clone_size: NA
j_call: TRBJ2-5
v_call: TRBV14
cdr3_aa: CASSQDAGSGETQYF
cdr3_nt: TGTGCCAGCAGCCAAGACGCAGGGTCTGGGGAGACCCAGTACTTC

cdr3_length: 14
d_call: NA
clone_size: NA
j_call: TRBJ1-5
v_call: TRBV5-5
cdr3_aa: CASSSLYSNQPQHF
cdr3_nt: TGTGCCAGCAGCTCGCTCTATAGCAATCAGCCCCAGCATTTT

cdr3_length: 17
d_call: NA
clone_size: NA
j_call: TRBJ1-3
v_call: TRBV7-8
cdr3_aa: CASSLARGAGSGNTIYF
cdr3_nt: TGTGCCAGCAGCTTAGCGCGTGGGGCTGGCTCTGGAAACACCATATATTTT

cdr3_length: 14
d_call: TRBD1
clone_size: NA
j_call: TRBJ2-2
v_call: TRBV5-4
cdr3_aa: CASSRTGGTGELFF
cdr3_nt: TGTGCCAGCAGCCGGACAGGGGGCACCGGGGAGCTGTTTTTT

cdr3_length: 15
d_call: NA
clone_size: NA
j_call: TRBJ2-7
v_call: TRBV6-6
cdr3_aa: CASSYRGTVSYEQYF
cdr3_nt: TGTGCCAGCAGTTACCGCGGGACAGTCTCCTACGAGCAGTACTTC

cdr3_length: 14
d_call: TRBD1
clone_size: few
j_call: TRBJ2-1
v_call: TRBV4-3
cdr3_aa: CASSRDSPGDEQFF
cdr3_nt: TGCGCCAGCAGCAGGGACAGCCCCGGGGATGAGCAGTTCTTC

cdr3_length: 15
d_call: NA
clone_size: NA
j_call: TRBJ2-1
v_call: TRBV19
cdr3_aa: CASSLYSTPYNEQFF
cdr3_nt: TGTGCCAGTAGCCTCTACAGTACCCCCTACAATGAGCAGTTCTTC

cdr3_length: 17
d_call: NA
clone_size: NA
j_call: TRBJ2-3
v_call: TRBV6-7
cdr3_aa: CASSYPSRAGFTDTQYF
cdr3_nt: TGTGCCAGCAGTTACCCCTCCCGCGCAGGGTTCACAGATACGCAGTATTTT

cdr3_length: 15
d_call: TRBD1
clone_size: NA
j_call: TRBJ1-2
v_call: TRBV4-3
cdr3_aa: CASSQLRQGAYGYTF
cdr3_nt: TGCGCCAGCAGCCAACTCAGGCAGGGGGCCTATGGCTACACCTTC

cdr3_length: 12
d_call: NA
clone_size: few
j_call: TRBJ2-5
v_call: TRBV6-6
cdr3_aa: CASSQTSGNQYF
cdr3_nt: TGTGCCAGCAGCCAAACATCAGGAAACCAGTACTTC

cdr3_length: 13
d_call: NA
clone_size: NA
j_call: TRBJ2-2
v_call: TRBV30
cdr3_aa: CAWNLRITGELFF
cdr3_nt: TGTGCCTGGAATCTCAGAATCACCGGGGAGCTGTTTTTT

cdr3_length: 11
d_call: TRBD1
clone_size: NA
j_call: TRBJ2-7
v_call: TRBV19
cdr3_aa: CASRDRAGQYF
cdr3_nt: TGTGCCAGTAGGGACAGGGCTGGGCAGTACTTC

cdr3_length: 14
d_call: TRBD2
clone_size: few
j_call: TRBJ2-7
v_call: TRBV19
cdr3_aa: CASSPLSGSYEQYF
cdr3_nt: TGTGCCAGTAGTCCCTTAAGCGGGAGCTACGAGCAGTACTTC

cdr3_length: 12
d_call: TRBD1
clone_size: NA
j_call: TRBJ1-2
v_call: TRBV29-1
cdr3_aa: CSVWDRAYGYTF
cdr3_nt: TGCAGCGTATGGGACAGGGCCTATGGCTACACCTTC

cdr3_length: 16
d_call: TRBD1
clone_size: NA
j_call: TRBJ2-1
v_call: TRBV25-1
cdr3_aa: CASRGRGRESYNEQFF
cdr3_nt: TGTGCCAGCAGGGGCAGGGGGCGTGAATCCTACAATGAGCAGTTCTTC

cdr3_length: 14
d_call: TRBD2
clone_size: NA
j_call: TRBJ2-5
v_call: TRBV5-8
cdr3_aa: CASSQGTRQETQYF
cdr3_nt: TGTGCCAGCAGCCAAGGGACTAGACAAGAGACCCAGTACTTC

cdr3_length: 14
d_call: NA
clone_size: NA
j_call: TRBJ2-7
v_call: TRBV28
cdr3_aa: CASSILSGAYEQYF
cdr3_nt: TGTGCCAGCAGTATACTAAGCGGTGCCTACGAGCAGTACTTC

cdr3_length: 16
d_call: NA
clone_size: NA
j_call: TRBJ2-1
v_call: TRBV7-9
cdr3_aa: CSSSFIEWGGYDEQFF
cdr3_nt: TGTTCCAGCAGCTTCATCGAGTGGGGGGGCTACGATGAGCAGTTCTTC

cdr3_length: 14
d_call: NA
clone_size: NA
j_call: TRBJ1-3
v_call: TRBV27
cdr3_aa: CASRPSPSGNTIYF
cdr3_nt: TGTGCCAGCAGACCAAGCCCCTCTGGAAACACCATATATTTT

cdr3_length: 13
d_call: TRBD2
clone_size: NA
j_call: TRBJ2-3
v_call: TRBV7-6
cdr3_aa: CAAGGGMTDTQYF
cdr3_nt: TGTGCCGCGGGGGGCGGGATGACAGATACGCAGTATTTT

cdr3_length: 17
d_call: TRBD1
clone_size: NA
j_call: TRBJ1-4
v_call: TRBV5-1
cdr3_aa: CASSSTDRTATNEKLFF
cdr3_nt: TGCGCCAGCAGCTCTACGGACAGGACGGCAACTAATGAAAAACTGTTTTTT

cdr3_length: 13
d_call: TRBD1
clone_size: few
j_call: TRBJ2-7
v_call: TRBV28
cdr3_aa: CASSLQGAHEQYF
cdr3_nt: TGTGCCAGCAGCTTACAGGGGGCGCACGAGCAGTACTTC

cdr3_length: 13
d_call: NA
clone_size: NA
j_call: TRBJ2-3
v_call: TRBV6-1
cdr3_aa: CASSGQGTDTQYF
cdr3_nt: TGTGCCAGCAGTGGACAGGGCACAGATACGCAGTATTTT

cdr3_length: 15
d_call: TRBD2
clone_size: NA
j_call: TRBJ2-1
v_call: TRBV27
cdr3_aa: CASSLAEVPYNEQFF
cdr3_nt: TGTGCCAGCAGCCTAGCGGAGGTACCCTACAATGAGCAGTTCTTC

cdr3_length: 16
d_call: TRBD2
clone_size: NA
j_call: TRBJ2-1
v_call: TRBV6-5
cdr3_aa: CASSYSTSGSHNEQFF
cdr3_nt: TGTGCCAGCAGTTACTCAACTAGCGGGAGCCACAATGAGCAGTTCTTC

cdr3_length: 17
d_call: TRBD2
clone_size: NA
j_call: TRBJ2-7
v_call: TRBV6-4
cdr3_aa: CASSPTGASGPTYEQYF
cdr3_nt: TGTGCCAGCAGCCCCACCGGTGCTAGCGGGCCCACCTACGAGCAGTACTTC

cdr3_length: 13
d_call: TRBD1
clone_size: NA
j_call: TRBJ2-7
v_call: TRBV2
cdr3_aa: CARKTGRNDEQYF
cdr3_nt: TGTGCCAGGAAGACAGGGAGAAACGACGAGCAGTACTTC

cdr3_length: 13
d_call: TRBD1
clone_size: once
j_call: TRBJ1-2
v_call: TRBV30
cdr3_aa: CAWSWTRDSGYTF
cdr3_nt: TGTGCCTGGAGTTGGACGCGGGACAGCGGCTACACCTTC

cdr3_length: 13
d_call: NA
clone_size: NA
j_call: TRBJ2-1
v_call: TRBV19
cdr3_aa: CASSIDRDTEQFF
cdr3_nt: TGTGCCAGTAGTATAGACCGGGACACTGAGCAGTTCTTC

cdr3_length: 14
d_call: TRBD2
clone_size: NA
j_call: TRBJ2-3
v_call: TRBV2
cdr3_aa: CASLAGGGTDTQYF
cdr3_nt: TGTGCCAGCCTAGCGGGAGGCGGGACAGATACGCAGTATTTT

cdr3_length: 15
d_call: NA
clone_size: NA
j_call: TRBJ1-2
v_call: TRBV7-9
cdr3_aa: CASSHPASRTYGYTF
cdr3_nt: TGTGCCAGCAGCCATCCAGCCAGTAGGACTTACGGCTACACCTTC

cdr3_length: 12
d_call: NA
clone_size: NA
j_call: TRBJ2-1
v_call: TRBV11-3
cdr3_aa: CASSFDLREQFF
cdr3_nt: TGTGCCAGCAGCTTCGACCTGCGGGAGCAGTTCTTC

cdr3_length: 16
d_call: NA
clone_size: NA
j_call: TRBJ2-2
v_call: TRBV25-1
cdr3_aa: CASSKQGLLRAGELFF
cdr3_nt: TGTGCCAGCAGTAAACAGGGATTATTAAGGGCCGGGGAGCTGTTTTTT

cdr3_length: 10
d_call: NA
clone_size: NA
j_call: TRBJ2-1
v_call: TRBV7-9
cdr3_aa: CASSRSEPFF
cdr3_nt: TGTGCCAGCAGCCGTAGTGAGCCGTTCTTC

cdr3_length: 11
d_call: NA
clone_size: NA
j_call: TRBJ2-7
v_call: TRBV25-1
cdr3_aa: CASSGVHEQYF
cdr3_nt: TGTGCCAGCTCGGGTGTCCACGAGCAGTACTTC

cdr3_length: 14
d_call: NA
clone_size: NA
j_call: TRBJ2-1
v_call: TRBV19
cdr3_aa: CATRGGSSYNEQFF
cdr3_nt: TGTGCCACCCGTGGGGGGTCCTCCTACAATGAGCAGTTCTTC

cdr3_length: 15
d_call: TRBD2
clone_size: NA
j_call: TRBJ2-7
v_call: TRBV7-2
cdr3_aa: CASSSNSGRAYEQYF
cdr3_nt: TGTGCCAGCAGCTCGAATAGCGGGAGGGCTTACGAGCAGTACTTC

cdr3_length: 16
d_call: NA
clone_size: NA
j_call: TRBJ2-1
v_call: TRBV19
cdr3_aa: CASSVLSGTSYNEQFF
cdr3_nt: TGTGCCAGTAGTGTTCTCTCCGGGACTTCCTACAATGAGCAGTTCTTC

cdr3_length: 15
d_call: TRBD2
clone_size: NA
j_call: TRBJ2-1
v_call: TRBV9
cdr3_aa: CASSVRGAGGNEQFF
cdr3_nt: TGTGCCAGCAGCGTAAGGGGAGCGGGGGGCAATGAGCAGTTCTTC

cdr3_length: 17
d_call: TRBD2
clone_size: NA
j_call: TRBJ2-1
v_call: TRBV4-2
cdr3_aa: CASSLSQTSGRRGEQFF
cdr3_nt: TGTGCCAGCAGCCTTTCACAGACCAGCGGGAGAAGAGGGGAGCAGTTCTTC

cdr3_length: 15
d_call: TRBD2
clone_size: NA
j_call: TRBJ2-7
v_call: TRBV7-9
cdr3_aa: CASSSTSGRAGEQYF
cdr3_nt: TGTGCCAGCAGCTCGACTAGCGGGAGGGCCGGCGAGCAGTACTTC